These 10 T cell receptor beta chains share one sample of origin, sequenced in a study of persistence of HIV-infected CD4 T cells (TCRdb year 2020). The immunoSEQ hsTCRB assay version 4, run in survey mode, was used to sequence TCRbeta repertoires from genomic DNA. Drawn from immuneACCESS, this table holds only the in-frame rearrangements with V and J called that TCRdb kept. Clones are partly lost; checked studies trace under half to an unresolved V gene and leave the rest unexplained. This sample has about 39,000 clones in its table, and more than 75% of those were observed once. The ten largest clonotypes hold approximately 5.4% of the sample. In light of the paper, this sample's treatment or condition label describes: suppressive antiretroviral therapy. A pool of overlapping HIV-1 Gag 15-mer peptides was used at about 1 ug per peptide per mL for cell stimulation. Memory populations depleted of antigen-responding cells were obtained by sorting nonresponding CD40L-negative CD69-negative CD45RO-high memory CD4+ T cells.

Antigens for these TCRs are unknown. Sequenced material: cultured CD4+ T cells from PBMCs, taken from a patient who received antiretroviral therapy. The cell subset or site label here, explained by the study, means: CD40L-CD69- CD45RO-high memory CD4 T cells not responding to Gag peptides. The source of these receptors is an adult with HIV. The donor label of this sample is uncertain.

This chain links TRBV7-2 with TRBJ1-2, with D possibly matching TRBD1 (5 bases). Germline V gene sequence: CDR1 SGHTA, CDR2 FQGNSA. Trimming took off 1 base at V and 8 bases at J, with 11 bases between the two ends. The CDR3 consists of 13 residues. CDR3: CASSLDPRGGYTF. In DNA, the CDR3 is TGTGCCAGCAGCTTAGATCCCCGGGGGGGCTACACCTTC.

This clone was seen a handful of times. The chain recombines TRBV28 with TRBJ1-6, with D possibly TRBD1 on 6 matching bases. The CDR3 extends over 14 amino acids. The V gene lost 8 bases and the J gene lost 9 bases, with 17 bases spanning the gap. Germline V gene data show CDR1 as MDHEN and CDR2 as SYDVKM. The CDR3 reads CASGMRGEGSPLHF. CDR3 DNA: TGTGCCAGCGGGATGAGGGGGGAGGGTTCACCCCTCCACTTT.

This chain links TRBV29-1 with TRBJ1-4, with TRBD1 as a possible D gene (6 bases). The CDR3 is 17 amino acids. Germline lookup yields CDR1 SQVTM and CDR2 ANQGSEA. V was trimmed by 3 bases and J by 6 bases, leaving 23 bases between them. The DNA of the CDR3 is TGCAGCGTTGATACGGCTAAGGGGGGCAGGGCGGATGAAAAACTGTTTTTT. It translates to CSVDTAKGGRADEKLFF.

V gene TRBV5-1 combines with J gene TRBJ1-2, with 7 positions matching TRBD1. Unmatched junction bases numbered 11, after V lost 2 bases and J lost 1 base. The germline V gene encodes CDR1 SGHRS and CDR2 YFSETQ. The CDR3 runs to 17 residues. DNA for the CDR3: TGCGCCAGCAGCTTCATTAGCACAGGGGAGATTAACTATGGCTACACCTTC. Translation: CASSFISTGEINYGYTF.

The chain links TRBV27 to TRBJ1-5; possibly TRBD1 for D (5 bases). The CDR3 is 16 residues long. Looked up from germline, CDR1 is MNHEY and CDR2 is SMNVEV (reference sequence). Trimming took 2 bases from V and 0 from J, leaving 11 bases between them. The CDR3 DNA reads as TGTGCCAGCAGTTTAAAACAGGTTTATAGCAATCAGCCCCAGCATTTT. The encoded protein is CASSLKQVYSNQPQHF.

The V gene is TRBV5-3, the J gene TRBJ1-3; the D gene is possibly TRBD1 (5 bases). TRBV5-3 carries the ORF label, with uncertain function. V was cut by 0 bases and J by 4 bases, with 8 bases left in between. The CDR3 is 14 amino acids. Written as DNA, the CDR3 is TGTGCCAGAAGCTTGGGGACACCCGGAAACACCATATATTTT. Protein: CARSLGTPGNTIYF.

The genes are TRBV5-6 and TRBJ2-7, with D unresolved. Trimming stripped 3 bases from V and 3 bases from J, with 10 bases between. The CDR3 sequence is 13 residues long. The germline CDR1 and CDR2 sequences are SGHDT and YYEEEE. The CDR3 region is CASSSLDNYEQYF. CDR3 in DNA: TGTGCCAGCAGCTCATTAGACAACTACGAGCAGTACTTC.

The chain links TRBV7-2 to TRBJ2-3; 9 nucleotides match TRBD2. Germline CDR1 is SGHTA and CDR2 is FQGNSA. This CDR3 has 16 amino acids. J was trimmed by 6 bases and V by 0 bases; bases with no gene match: 7. CDR3 nucleotides: TGTGCCAGCAGCTTAGCCTTGAGCGGGGGGCAGGATACGCAGTATTTT. It is translated as CASSLALSGGQDTQYF.

This clone was seen only a few times. V and J are TRBV29-1 and TRBJ2-1, with 8 bases matching TRBD2. J was trimmed by 6 bases and V by 6 bases; bases with no gene match: 7. Germline V gene data show CDR1 as SQVTM and CDR2 as ANQGSEA. This CDR3 is built from 13 residues. The CDR3 DNA reads TGCAGCGTCATAAGCGGGGGCCTCAATGAGCAGTTCTTC. This translates into CSVISGGLNEQFF.

This rearrangement joins TRBV15 to TRBJ2-3, with D perhaps matching TRBD2 (6 bases). The germline V gene has CDR1 LNHNV and CDR2 YYDKDF (reference sequence). CDR3 length: 16 residues. V was pared by 1 base and J by 0 bases, with 11 bases between. As DNA, the CDR3 is TGTGCCACCAGCAGAGTTCAAGGGACTAGCACAGATACGCAGTATTTT. This translates into CATSRVQGTSTDTQYF.